A selection of T cell receptor beta chains follows, all from one sample in a study of shared clonotypes between healthy human individuals. TCRdb's copy holds only in-frame clones and misses some; the assay was immunoSEQ multiplex PCR. Found here are millions of clones, approximately 95% of them singletons; the top ten hold roughly 0.13%. Sequenced sample: naive CD4+ T cells sorted from blood. These TCRs come from a man between 18 and 35 years old in good health. CDR3s include the opening cysteine and the closing phenylalanine or tryptophan. Fields, in order: J gene, clone size, D gene, V gene, CDR3 DNA, CDR3 protein. D genes are given only for firm matches. The size entry is marked missing in some rows and otherwise reads once, few, many or a size class.

>TRBJ1-2|-|-|TRBV7-2
TGTGCCAGCAGCCGGGGACGGCCGGGAGATGGCTACACCTTC
CASSRGRPGDGYTF
>TRBJ1-4|-|-|TRBV5-1
TGCGCCAGCAGCGTTACAGCCGCAACTAATGAAAAACTGTTTTTT
CASSVTAATNEKLFF
>TRBJ1-1|once|TRBD1|TRBV7-9
TGTGCCAGCAGCCTGCAGGGGGCTATCAACACTGAAGCTTTCTTT
CASSLQGAINTEAFF
>TRBJ2-1|-|TRBD1|TRBV29-1
TGCAGCGCGGGCGGGGGACAGGGGACCTACAATGAGCAGTTCTTC
CSAGGGQGTYNEQFF
>TRBJ2-1|-|TRBD1|TRBV5-1
TGCGCCAGCAGCCAGGACAGGACAATTTACAATGAGCAGTTCTTC
CASSQDRTIYNEQFF
>TRBJ2-3|-|-|TRBV5-6
TGTGCCAGCAGCTTAGGGCGCGGCAGCCAGACAGATACGCAGTATTTT
CASSLGRGSQTDTQYF
>TRBJ2-2|-|TRBD1|TRBV6-6
TGTGCCAGCAGTCCAGGGGGCACCGGGGAGCTGTTTTTT
CASSPGGTGELFF
>TRBJ2-5|-|-|TRBV5-1
TGCGCCAGCAGCTTGGGGGGGTCAGAGACCCAGTACTTC
CASSLGGSETQYF
>TRBJ2-2|once|-|TRBV7-3
TGTGCCAGCAGCCCCCGGGCTCCGGGGACCTCCGGGGAGCTGTTTTTT
CASSPRAPGTSGELFF
>TRBJ2-5|-|-|TRBV6-5
TGTGCCAGCAGTTACCGGCAGACTCAAGAGACCCAGTACTTC
CASSYRQTQETQYF
>TRBJ2-5|-|-|TRBV4-3
TGCGCCAGCAGCCTGACACCCCAAGAGACCCAGTACTTC
CASSLTPQETQYF
>TRBJ2-2|-|-|TRBV5-1
TGCGCCAGCAGCCCGGGACAAGCCACCGGGGAGCTGTTTTTT
CASSPGQATGELFF
>TRBJ1-6|once|TRBD1|TRBV5-3
TGTGCCAGAAGCTGGGACAGGTTTAGATCCTATAATTCACCCCTCCACTTT
CARSWDRFRSYNSPLHF
>TRBJ2-1|once|-|TRBV6-4
TGTGCCAGCAGCCTGACATTCTACAATGAGCAGTTCTTC
CASSLTFYNEQFF
>TRBJ2-2|once|TRBD2|TRBV7-3
TGTGCCAGCAGCTTAGTCGGGCTAGCGGGGTCTAACACCGGGGAGCTGTTTTTT
CASSLVGLAGSNTGELFF
>TRBJ2-1|-|TRBD2|TRBV6-6
TGTGCCAGCAAGACTAGCGGGAGAGGTAATGAGCAGTTCTTC
CASKTSGRGNEQFF
>TRBJ2-7|-|TRBD2|TRBV6-1
TGTGCCAGCAGTGGGTGGGCTAGCGGGGGTTCAGACGAGCAGTACTTC
CASSGWASGGSDEQYF
>TRBJ1-4|-|-|TRBV30
TGTGCCTGGACCCCCCAAACCCATGAAAAACTGTTTTTT
CAWTPQTHEKLFF
>TRBJ1-1|-|-|TRBV30
TGTGCCTGGATGGGACACCCCGGGACTGAAGCTTTCTTT
CAWMGHPGTEAFF
>TRBJ2-2|-|-|TRBV15
TGTGCCACCAGCTCTCCCGACAGGCCGAACACCGGGGAGCTGTTTTTT
CATSSPDRPNTGELFF
>TRBJ1-6|-|-|TRBV19
TGTGCCAGTAGTAGTGGGACGGCGAATTCACCCCTCCACTTT
CASSSGTANSPLHF
>TRBJ2-1|-|-|TRBV4-1
TGCGCCAGCAGCCAACGGGGTGAGCAGTTCTTC
CASSQRGEQFF
>TRBJ2-7|-|TRBD2|TRBV7-9
TGTGCCAGCAGCTTAGTAGGACTAGCAAATTACGAGCAGTACTTC
CASSLVGLANYEQYF
>TRBJ2-7|-|TRBD1|TRBV7-9
TGTGCCAGCAGCTTCGCCGGGACAGGGATCGGGGAGCAGTACTTC
CASSFAGTGIGEQYF
>TRBJ2-5|once|TRBD1|TRBV7-9
TGTGCCAGCAGCGCGACAGGGGGCTTGGAGACCCAGTACTTC
CASSATGGLETQYF